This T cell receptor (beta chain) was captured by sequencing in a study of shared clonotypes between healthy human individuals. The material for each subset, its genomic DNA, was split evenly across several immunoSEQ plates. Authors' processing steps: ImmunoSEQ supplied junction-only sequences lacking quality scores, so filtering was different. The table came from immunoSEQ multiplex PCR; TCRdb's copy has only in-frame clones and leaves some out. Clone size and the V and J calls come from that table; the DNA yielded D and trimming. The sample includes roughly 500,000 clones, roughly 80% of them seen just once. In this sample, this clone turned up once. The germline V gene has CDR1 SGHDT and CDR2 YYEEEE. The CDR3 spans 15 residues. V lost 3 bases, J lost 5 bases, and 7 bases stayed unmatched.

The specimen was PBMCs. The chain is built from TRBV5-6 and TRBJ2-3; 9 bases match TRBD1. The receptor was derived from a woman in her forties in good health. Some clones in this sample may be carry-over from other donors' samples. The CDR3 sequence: CASSYYRGQGDTQYF. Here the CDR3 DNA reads TGTGCCAGCAGCTACTACAGGGGGCAGGGAGATACGCAGTATTTT.